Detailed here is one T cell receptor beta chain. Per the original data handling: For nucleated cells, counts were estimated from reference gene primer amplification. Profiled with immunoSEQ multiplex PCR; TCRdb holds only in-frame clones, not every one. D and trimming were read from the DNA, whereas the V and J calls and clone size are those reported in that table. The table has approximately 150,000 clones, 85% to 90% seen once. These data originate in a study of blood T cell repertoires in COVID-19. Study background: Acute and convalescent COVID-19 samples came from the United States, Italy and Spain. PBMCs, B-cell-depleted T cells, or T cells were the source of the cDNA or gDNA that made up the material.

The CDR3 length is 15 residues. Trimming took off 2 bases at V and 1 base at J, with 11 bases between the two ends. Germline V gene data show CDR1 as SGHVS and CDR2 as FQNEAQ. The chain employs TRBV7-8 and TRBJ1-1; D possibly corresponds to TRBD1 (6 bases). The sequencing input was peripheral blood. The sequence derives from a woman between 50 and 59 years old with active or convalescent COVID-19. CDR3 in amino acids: CASSLRGTRNTEAFF. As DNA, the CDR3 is TGTGCCAGCAGCTTAAGAGGGACACGGAACACTGAAGCTTTCTTT. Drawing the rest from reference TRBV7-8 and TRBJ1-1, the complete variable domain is GAGVSQSPRYKVAKRGQDVALRCDPISGHVSLFWYQQALGQGPEFLTYFQNEAQLDKSGLPSDRFFAERPEGSVSTLKIQRTQQEDSAVYLCASSLRGTRNTEAFFGQGTRLTVV.